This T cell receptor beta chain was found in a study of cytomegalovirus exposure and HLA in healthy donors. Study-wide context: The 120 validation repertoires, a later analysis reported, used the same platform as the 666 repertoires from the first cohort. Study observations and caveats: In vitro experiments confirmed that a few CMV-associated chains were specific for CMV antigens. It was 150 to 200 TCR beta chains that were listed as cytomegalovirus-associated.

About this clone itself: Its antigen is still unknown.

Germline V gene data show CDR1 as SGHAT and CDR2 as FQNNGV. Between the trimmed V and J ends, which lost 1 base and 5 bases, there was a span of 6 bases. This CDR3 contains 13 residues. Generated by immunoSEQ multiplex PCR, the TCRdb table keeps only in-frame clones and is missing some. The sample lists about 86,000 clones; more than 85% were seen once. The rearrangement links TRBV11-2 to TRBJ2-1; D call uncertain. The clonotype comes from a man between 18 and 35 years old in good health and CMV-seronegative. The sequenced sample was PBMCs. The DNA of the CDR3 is TGTGCCAGCAGCTTAGGGCAGAACAATGAGCAGTTCTTC. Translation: CASSLGQNNEQFF.